This T cell receptor (beta chain) was recovered during a study of post-analysis software for immune sequencing data (dated by TCRdb to about 2015). Background on the whole study: Disease courses on record covered relapsing-remitting, secondary progressive and progressive-relapsing multiple sclerosis, though some patients had no subtype annotation. The patient repertoires were compared against more than 10 previously published healthy control repertoires obtained from donors aged about 6 to 27 years. A subset of samples was prepared in parallel using single-end sample barcoding, then pooled and co-amplified after Illumina adapter ligation. Study-wide conclusions, independent of this receptor: The control group was slightly older than the multiple sclerosis patient group. Direct clustering with F measure revealed strong co-clustering of samples prepared in the same batch, which led to a batch-effect correction. Normalized Chao1 diversity was significantly lower in multiple sclerosis patients than controls, suggesting substantial peripheral T-cell clonal expansion. Patients showed significantly higher frequencies than controls for five TRBV segments, among them TRBV5-6, TRBV5-1 and TRBV20-1.

A word on this clonotype: Its recognized antigen is unknown. Base qualities were left out, and no much larger clone turns up one base away.

The library was prepared using PCR. TCRdb names Illumina HiSeq 2500 as the instrument used. To reduce PCR and sequencing biases, unique molecular identifiers were incorporated into the TCR beta cDNA libraries. Every 1 to 10 million input T cells yielded approximately 500,000 cDNA molecules, meaning each molecule approximated one T cell. The patient libraries were prepared and sequenced with the same protocol used for the earlier healthy control dataset. Samples belonging to the same batch were prepared together, multiplexed and sequenced on a shared HiSeq lane. The study's own analysis went as follows. Raw barcoded reads were processed with MIGEC, and single-read molecular identifier groups were discarded before consensus assembly and CDR3 extraction. VDJtools was used for post-analysis of the clonotype tables, and diversity was normalized by down-sampling every dataset to the size of the smallest sample. Repertoire overlap clustering matched CDR3 amino acid but not nucleotide sequences to correct batch-related cross-sample contamination. TCRdb's own reprocessing of the public reads used fastp at Q25 and MiXCR and kept productive beta chains. Here each entry gathers all rows of one CDR3 protein and keeps the most common genes and DNA. Here the V and J calls rest on TCRdb's processing, not on the authors' analysis. The sample yields about 770,000 distinct CDR3 sequences; roughly 46% were counted once. Of the sample, roughly 4.4% falls within the top ten clones.

Counted from cysteine to phenylalanine, this CDR3 has 15 amino acids. Of all the DNA, just the CDR3 is kept, 45 bases in frame from base 1. CDR1 and CDR2 (MDHEN, SYDVKM) derive from the germline V gene. V sheds 5 bases and J sheds 5 bases, leaving 18 bases between their ends. To demonstrate the VDJtools post-analysis software, TCR beta repertoires were profiled from the peripheral blood of about 13 young patients with multiple sclerosis. The multiple sclerosis patients were children and adolescents ranging in age from roughly 6 to 15 years. Material for sequencing was blood. Recombination joined TRBV28 with TRBJ1-2, with no confidently assigned D gene. This clonotype was obtained from a girl aged 10-17 years with multiple sclerosis. The nucleotide sequence is given as TGTGCCAGCAGTCCGCGGCGCCTTGACTTTTATGGCTACACCTTC. The encoded protein is CASSPRRLDFYGYTF.